The next 10 T cell receptor beta chains were all read from a single sample in a study of PD-1 blockade in classical Hodgkin lymphoma. Every patient had relapsed following autologous stem cell transplantation, and cohorts differed in brentuximab vedotin exposure. Measured with immunoSEQ multiplex PCR; TCRdb has only the in-frame clones, and not every one. The repertoire has about 110,000 clones, approximately 90% of them found once; the top ten carry approximately 20%. Sequencing was performed on peripheral blood mononuclear cells (PBMCs), taken before the second cycle of nivolumab. These receptor sequences come from a human donor with classical Hodgkin lymphoma.

This chain uses TRBV19 with TRBJ2-1, with 13 bases aligning to TRBD2. The ends lost 7 bases at V and 3 bases at J; junction bases unmatched: 3. Per germline, CDR1 LNHDA and CDR2 SQIVND (reference sequence). The CDR3 contains 15 residues. The CDR3 protein is CASTRTSGSYNEQFF. As DNA, the CDR3 is TGTGCCAGTACCCGGACTAGCGGGAGCTACAATGAGCAGTTCTTC.

The chain is built from TRBV4-1 and TRBJ2-7; no reliable D call. Trimming pared 0 bases from V and 2 bases from J, leaving 11 bases between. Per germline, CDR1 MGHRA and CDR2 YSYEKL. There are 15 residues in the CDR3. The CDR3 DNA sequence: TGCGCCAGCAGCCAAGATTGGATCGGACCCTACGAGCAGTACTTC. It codes for CASSQDWIGPYEQYF.

V usage is TRBV6-5 and J usage is TRBJ2-5, with TRBD2 matching 7 bases. The junction had 9 bases not matched to a gene; V was cut back by 3 bases and J by 2 bases. The germline V gene has CDR1 MNHEY and CDR2 SVGAGI. CDR3 length: 16 residues. The CDR3 sequence: CASSYLSAGVQETQYF. The CDR3 DNA sequence: TGTGCCAGCAGTTATCTGAGTGCGGGGGTACAAGAGACCCAGTACTTC.

As to this clone: The junction differs from germline at one of its ends, possibly a read error. The chain's CDR3 is CASSGGSGRDEQCF. The CDR3 nucleotides read TGTGCCAGCAGTGGGGGTAGCGGGAGAGACGAGCAGTGCTTC. The rearrangement links TRBV6-1 to TRBJ2-7, with TRBD2 matching 9 bases. The CDR3 covers 14 residues. Germline CDR1 MNHNS, CDR2 SASEGT.

This chain joins TRBV28 and TRBJ2-7; unclear D gene. With 8 bases removed from V and 6 bases from J, the gap between germline ends came to 8 bases. The germline CDR1 and CDR2 sequences are MDHEN and SYDVKM. This CDR3 is 10 amino acids long. CDR3 amino acids: CASGTREQYF. The CDR3 nucleotides are TGTGCCAGCGGAACACGCGAGCAGTACTTC.

CDR3 DNA: TGTGCCAGCAGCCCCCCCGGGACAGGGAACACCGGGGAGCTGTTTTTT. This translates into CASSPPGTGNTGELFF. The chain combines TRBV7-2 with TRBJ2-2, with 8 bases lining up with TRBD1. Germline lookup yields CDR1 SGHTA and CDR2 FQGNSA. The length of the CDR3 is 16 residues. Trimming at V came to 5 bases and at J to 1 base, leaving 6 bases not matched to a gene. Full variable domain (rest looked up from reference TRBV7-2 and TRBJ2-2): GAGVSQSPSNKVTEKGKDVELRCDPISGHTALYWYRQSLGQGLEFLIYFQGNSAPDKSGLPSDRFSAERTGGSVSTLTIQRTQQEDSAVYLCASSPPGTGNTGELFFGEGSRLTVL.

The chain couples TRBV15 to TRBJ2-7; 11 bases line up with TRBD2. This CDR3 is built from 16 residues. V shed 0 bases and J 3 bases; nucleotides not matched to a gene: 4. Per germline, CDR1 LNHNV and CDR2 YYDKDF (reference sequence). CDR3 region: CATSRDSLAGGYEQYF. In nucleotides, the CDR3 is TGTGCCACCAGCAGAGATAGCCTAGCGGGAGGCTACGAGCAGTACTTC.

CDR3 nucleotides: TGTGCCAGCAGCTTCTGGACAGGGGCCTACGAGCAGTACTTC. Amino acids: CASSFWTGAYEQYF. This chain links TRBV5-8 with TRBJ2-7; 9 positions match TRBD1. The germline gives CDR1 SGHTS, CDR2 YDEGEE. This CDR3 spans 14 amino acids. The trim removed 2 bases at V and 2 bases at J, leaving 2 bases unmatched.

This clone was picked up one time. This chain uses TRBV30 with TRBJ1-3; 7 nucleotides line up with TRBD1. The CDR3 spans 13 residues. V gave up 6 bases and J gave up 8 bases; unmatched junction bases: 10. Looked up from germline, CDR1 is GTSNPN and CDR2 is SVGIG (reference sequence). DNA for the CDR3: TGTGCCTGCATGACAGGGACTGAGGACACCATATATTTT. Protein sequence: CACMTGTEDTIYF.

The CDR3 reads CASSQGAYQETQYF. The CDR3 nucleotides read TGTGCCAGCAGCCAAGGTGCCTACCAAGAGACCCAGTACTTC. The rearrangement uses TRBV4-2 and TRBJ2-5, with unresolved D. Trimming took off 1 base at V and 0 bases at J, with 6 bases between the two ends. Germline V gene data show CDR1 as LGHNA and CDR2 as YNFKEQ. This CDR3 contains 14 residues.